This TCR beta chain derives from a study of blood T cells in healthy people across ages. Points from the study as a whole: Expanded clonotype shifts may have been confounded, as the donors had an unknown CMV status. Versus aged donors, long-lived donors had higher diversity and more naive CD4+ cells.

A sample-barcoded 5' primer and a J-beta primer mix were used in a second PCR of about 6 to 12 cycles. A 12-random-nucleotide template-switch adaptor tagged each cDNA molecule. TCRdb passed the 5' RACE reads through MiXCR, listing each CDR3 protein once. The repertoire holds about 1,500,000 distinct CDR3 sequences, approximately 42% seen once, with 7.9% in the top ten. Only a few counts were recorded for this clonotype. Its cognate antigen is unknown. The individuals who served as donors were healthy Caucasians living in Russia, aged roughly 6 to 95. The germline V gene has CDR1 SGDLS and CDR2 YYNGEE. This CDR3 spans 15 amino acids. V gave up 3 bases and J gave up 1 base; unmatched junction bases: 4.

V and J are TRBV9 and TRBJ2-7, with 10 bases matching TRBD1. Sequenced input: blood. The TCR sequence derives from a woman in her late teens or twenties in good health. The CDR3 bases are TGTGCCAGCAGCGGCGGACAGGGGGGATCCTACGAGCAGTACTTC. This gives the protein CASSGGQGGSYEQYF.